Here is one T cell receptor (beta chain) with its context. There is no known antigen for this receptor. Base quality data are lacking; no much larger clone is found one base away. Receptors were amplified or captured by 5' RACE. Sequencing relied on a NextSeq 500. To correct for sequencing error and PCR bias, the TCR library protocol tagged individual cDNA molecules with unique molecular identifiers. Sequencing covered both TCR alpha and beta chains, and within each sample the abundances of alpha and beta sequences were tightly co-correlated. For the original study's pipeline: Decombinator V4 was used to annotate the V gene, J gene and CDR3 of the TCR sequences. Expanded TCRs were defined as changing significantly between any two time points under a Poisson model with p below 0.0001. TCR abundances were normalised to the total number of TCRs sequenced per sample and were expressed as counts per million. MAIT TCRs were defined by TRAV1-2 paired with TRAJ12, TRAJ20 or TRAJ33, and iNKT TCRs by TRAV10 paired with TRAJ18. A search of VDJdb, accessed on 1 November 2021, was run for TCRs annotated to CMV, EBV and SARS-CoV-2, with TCRs annotated for multiple antigens excluded. TCRdb redid the processing of the public reads, applying fastp at Q25 and MiXCR, and retained in-frame beta chains. CDR3 protein duplicates are merged, each entry listing the most common genes and DNA. The V and J calls and clone size come from TCRdb's table, not from the authors' own analysis. In this sample the table shows around 50,000 distinct CDR3 sequences, approximately 12% of which occur a single time. Around 9.1% of the sample belongs to the ten largest clones.

As encoded in the germline V gene, CDR1 is MGHDK while CDR2 is SYGVNS. Taken from cysteine to phenylalanine, the CDR3 has 14 residues. The CDR3 DNA has 42 bases and is translated from base 1. V lost 5 bases and J lost 3 bases, and the count of bases not matched to a germline gene is 3. The data are from a study of early T cells in non-severe SARS-CoV-2 infection (dated by TCRdb to 2020 to 2023). The study in broad terms: Because TCR sequencing relied on bulk RNA taken from unsorted whole blood, pairing of alpha and beta chains was not possible. What the research found in general, with its limitations: Matching against VDJdb was skewed toward anti-spike CD8 responses, likely underestimated virus-specific expansions, and missed private and CD4 specificities.

The study was a case-control design nested within a healthcare worker cohort in London, UK, with weekly nasopharyngeal swab PCR tests and blood sampling. Healthcare workers were recruited between 23 and 31 March 2020, during the week of the UK lockdown, and were followed weekly for up to roughly 16 weeks. The clonotype was recovered from an adult who was a healthcare worker with PCR-confirmed SARS-CoV-2 infection or an uninfected control (not recorded which). Sequenced input: whole blood. The chain is made from TRBV25-1 and TRBJ2-1, with 8 bases matching TRBD2. Here is the DNA: TGTGCCAGCAGTATAGCGGGACTCTACAATGAGCAGTTCTTC. This is translated as CASSIAGLYNEQFF.